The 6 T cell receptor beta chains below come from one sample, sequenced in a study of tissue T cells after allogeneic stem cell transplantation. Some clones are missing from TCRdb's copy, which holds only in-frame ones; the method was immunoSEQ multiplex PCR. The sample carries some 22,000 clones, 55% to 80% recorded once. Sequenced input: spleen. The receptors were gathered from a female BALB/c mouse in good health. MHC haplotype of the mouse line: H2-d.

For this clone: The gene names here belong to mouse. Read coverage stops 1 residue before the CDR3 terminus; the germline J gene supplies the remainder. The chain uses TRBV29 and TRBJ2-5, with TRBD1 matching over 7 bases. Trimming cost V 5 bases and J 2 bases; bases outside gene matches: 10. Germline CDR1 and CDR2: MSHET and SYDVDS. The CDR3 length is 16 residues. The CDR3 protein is CASSPLQGTGQDTQYF. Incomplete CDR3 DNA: TGTGCTAGCAGTCCTCTACAGGGGACGGGCCAAGACACCCAGTAC.

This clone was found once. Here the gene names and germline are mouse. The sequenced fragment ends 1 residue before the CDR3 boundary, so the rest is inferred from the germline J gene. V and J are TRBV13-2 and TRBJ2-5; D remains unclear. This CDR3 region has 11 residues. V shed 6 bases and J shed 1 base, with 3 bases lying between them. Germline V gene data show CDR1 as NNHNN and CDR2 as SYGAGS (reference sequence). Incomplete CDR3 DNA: TGTGCCAGCGCCCACCAAGACACCCAGTAC. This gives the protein CASAHQDTQY. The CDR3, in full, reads CASAHQDTQYF.

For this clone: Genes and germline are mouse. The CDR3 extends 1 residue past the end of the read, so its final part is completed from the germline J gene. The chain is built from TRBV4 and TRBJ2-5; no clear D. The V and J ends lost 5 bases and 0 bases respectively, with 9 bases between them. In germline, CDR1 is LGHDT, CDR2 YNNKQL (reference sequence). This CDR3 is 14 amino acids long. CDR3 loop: CASSRTANQDTQYF. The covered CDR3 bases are TGTGCCAGCAGCCGGACGGCTAACCAAGACACCCAGTAC.

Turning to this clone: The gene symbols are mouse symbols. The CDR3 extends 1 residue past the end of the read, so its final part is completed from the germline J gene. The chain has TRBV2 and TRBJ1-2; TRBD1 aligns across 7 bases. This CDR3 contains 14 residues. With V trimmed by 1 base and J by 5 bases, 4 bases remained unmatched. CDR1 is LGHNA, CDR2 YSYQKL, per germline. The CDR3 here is CASSQGQGWSDYTF. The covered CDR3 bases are TGTGCCAGCAGCCAAGGACAGGGATGGTCCGACTACACC.

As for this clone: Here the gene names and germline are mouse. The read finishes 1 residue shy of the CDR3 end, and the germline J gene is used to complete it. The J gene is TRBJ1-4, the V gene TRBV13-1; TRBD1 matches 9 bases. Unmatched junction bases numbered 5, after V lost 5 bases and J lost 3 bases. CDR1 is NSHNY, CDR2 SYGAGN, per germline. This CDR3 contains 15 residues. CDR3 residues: CASSSGTGTNERLFF. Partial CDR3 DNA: TGTGCCAGCAGCTCCGGGACAGGGACCAACGAAAGATTATTT.

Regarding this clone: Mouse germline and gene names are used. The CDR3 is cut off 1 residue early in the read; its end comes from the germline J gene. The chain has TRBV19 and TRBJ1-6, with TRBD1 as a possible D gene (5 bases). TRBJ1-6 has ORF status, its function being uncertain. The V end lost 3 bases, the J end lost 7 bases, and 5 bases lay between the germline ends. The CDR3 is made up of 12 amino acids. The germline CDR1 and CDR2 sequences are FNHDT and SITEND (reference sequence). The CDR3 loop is CASSRDNSPLYF. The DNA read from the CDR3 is TGTGCCAGCAGTAGGGACAATTCGCCCCTCTAC.